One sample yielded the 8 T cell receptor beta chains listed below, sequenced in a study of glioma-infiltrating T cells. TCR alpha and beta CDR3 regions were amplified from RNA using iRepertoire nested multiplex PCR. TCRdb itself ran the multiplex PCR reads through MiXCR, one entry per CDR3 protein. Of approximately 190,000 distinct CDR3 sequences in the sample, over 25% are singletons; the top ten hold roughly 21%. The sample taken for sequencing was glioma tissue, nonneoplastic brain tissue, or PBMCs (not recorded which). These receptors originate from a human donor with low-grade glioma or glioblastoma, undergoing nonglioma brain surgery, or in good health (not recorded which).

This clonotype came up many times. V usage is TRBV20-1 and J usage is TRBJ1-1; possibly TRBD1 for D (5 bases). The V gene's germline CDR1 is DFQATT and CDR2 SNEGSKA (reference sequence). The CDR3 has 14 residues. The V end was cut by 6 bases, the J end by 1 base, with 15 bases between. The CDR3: CSASPSTGNTEAFF. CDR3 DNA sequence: TGCAGTGCCAGCCCCTCAACAGGGAACACTGAAGCTTTCTTT.

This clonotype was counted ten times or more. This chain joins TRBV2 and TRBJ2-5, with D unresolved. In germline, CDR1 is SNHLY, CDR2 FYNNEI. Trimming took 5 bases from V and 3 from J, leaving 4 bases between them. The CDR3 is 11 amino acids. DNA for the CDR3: TGTGCCAGCAGTAGAGAAGAGACCCAGTACTTC. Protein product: CASSREETQYF.

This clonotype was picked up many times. The CDR3 DNA sequence: TGTGCCAGCATCGGCGGGAGTCACAATGAGCAGTTCTTC. Translated: CASIGGSHNEQFF. J is TRBJ2-1 and V is TRBV25-1; 7 bases align to TRBD2. Per germline, CDR1 MGHDK and CDR2 SYGVNS. The CDR3 runs to 13 residues. V gave up 7 bases and J gave up 5 bases; unmatched junction bases: 5.

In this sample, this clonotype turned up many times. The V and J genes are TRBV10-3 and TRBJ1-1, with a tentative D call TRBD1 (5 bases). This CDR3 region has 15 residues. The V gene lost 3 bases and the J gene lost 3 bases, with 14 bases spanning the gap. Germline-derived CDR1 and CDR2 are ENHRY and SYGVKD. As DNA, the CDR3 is TGTGCCATCAGTGAAGGGGCAGGGTTGGACACTGAAGCTTTCTTT. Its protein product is CAISEGAGLDTEAFF.

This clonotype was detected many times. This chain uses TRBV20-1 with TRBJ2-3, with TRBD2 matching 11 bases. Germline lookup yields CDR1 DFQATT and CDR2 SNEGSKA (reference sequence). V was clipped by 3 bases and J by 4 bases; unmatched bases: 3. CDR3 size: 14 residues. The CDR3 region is CSASMGLAADTQYF. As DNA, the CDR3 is TGCAGTGCTAGCATGGGACTAGCGGCAGATACGCAGTATTTT.

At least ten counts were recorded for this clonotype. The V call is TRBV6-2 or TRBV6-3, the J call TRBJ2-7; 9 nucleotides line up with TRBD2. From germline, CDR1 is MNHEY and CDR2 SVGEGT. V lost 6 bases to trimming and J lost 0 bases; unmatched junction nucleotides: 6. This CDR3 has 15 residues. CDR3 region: CASSSRLADSYEQYF. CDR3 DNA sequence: TGTGCCAGCAGCTCCCGACTAGCGGACTCCTACGAGCAGTACTTC.

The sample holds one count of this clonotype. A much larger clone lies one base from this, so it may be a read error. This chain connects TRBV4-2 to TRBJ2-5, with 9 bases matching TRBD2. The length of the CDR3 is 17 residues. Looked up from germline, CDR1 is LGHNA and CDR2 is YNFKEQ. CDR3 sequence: CARSQVTSGPNGETQYF. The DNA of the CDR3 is TGTGCCAGGAGCCAAGTGACTAGCGGACCGAACGGGGAGACCCAGTACTTC.

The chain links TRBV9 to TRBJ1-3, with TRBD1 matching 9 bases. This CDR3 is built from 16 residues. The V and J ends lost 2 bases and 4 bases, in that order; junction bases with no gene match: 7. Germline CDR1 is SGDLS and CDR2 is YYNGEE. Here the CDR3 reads CASSVGQGAAGNTIYF. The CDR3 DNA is TGTGCCAGCAGCGTGGGACAGGGAGCTGCAGGAAACACCATATATTTT.